This T cell receptor beta chain originates from a study of blood T cell repertoires in COVID-19. Study-level background: Sites across the United States, Italy and Spain contributed samples from acute and convalescent COVID-19. Sources were T cells, B-cell-depleted T cells, or PBMCs; the material itself was cDNA or gDNA.

The CDR3 runs to 13 residues. The ends lost 9 bases at V and 4 bases at J; junction bases unmatched: 6. CDR1 MDHEN and CDR2 SYDVKM come from the germline V gene. Original analysis: Reference gene primer amplification in the assay estimated nucleated cell counts. Here immunoSEQ multiplex PCR was the method, and the copy in TCRdb shows in-frame clones only, minus some. The DNA was the basis for D and trimming; V, J and clone size are from that table. The sample shows about 140,000 clones, about four fifths of them seen only once. The sample consisted of peripheral blood. This TCR was recovered from a human donor in a cohort sampled during active COVID-19. This chain uses TRBV28 with TRBJ1-2; 9 bases align to TRBD1. CDR3 sequence reads: CARTGTGFYGYTF. As DNA, the CDR3 is TGTGCCAGAACCGGGACAGGGTTCTATGGCTACACCTTC.